The entry below describes one T cell receptor beta chain. The data derive from a study of CD8 T cells in Susac syndrome. It was with random hexamers that 0.5 to 1 ug RNA was reverse transcribed. TCRdb reprocessed the immunoSEQ multiplex PCR reads via MiXCR and lists one record per CDR3 protein. Counted here are some 160,000 distinct CDR3 sequences, about 95% occurring once; the ten biggest clones make up less than 0.2%. V was trimmed by 4 bases and J by 3 bases, leaving 12 bases between them. Germline V lookup: CDR1 SGHRS, CDR2 YFSETQ. This CDR3 is built from 14 residues. This clonotype was sampled from a human donor with multiple sclerosis. The rearrangement joins TRBV5-1 to TRBJ2-3; D is perhaps TRBD1 or TRBD2 (5 bases each). The sample taken for sequencing was CD8+ T cells from PBMCs. The CDR3 loop reads CASSNGTITDTQYF. The CDR3 DNA reads TGCGCCAGCAGCAACGGGACGATTACAGATACGCAGTATTTT.